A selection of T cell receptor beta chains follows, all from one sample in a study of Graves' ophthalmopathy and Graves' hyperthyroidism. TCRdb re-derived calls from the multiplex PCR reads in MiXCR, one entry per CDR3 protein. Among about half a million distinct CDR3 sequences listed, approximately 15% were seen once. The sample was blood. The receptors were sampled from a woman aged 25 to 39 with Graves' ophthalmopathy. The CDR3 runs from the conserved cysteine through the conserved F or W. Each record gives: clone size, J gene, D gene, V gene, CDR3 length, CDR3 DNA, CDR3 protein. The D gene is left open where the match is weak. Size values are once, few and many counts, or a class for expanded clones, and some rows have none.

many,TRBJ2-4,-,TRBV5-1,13,TGCGCCAGCAGCTTGTCGCTGTGGGACATTCAGTACTTC,CASSLSLWDIQYF
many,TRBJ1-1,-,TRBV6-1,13,TGTGCCAGCAGTGAAATCATCTCTGGGGTAGCTTTCTTT,CASSEIISGVAFF
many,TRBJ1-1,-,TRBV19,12,TGTGCCAGTAGGCTCGGGGACACTGAAGCTTTCTTT,CASRLGDTEAFF
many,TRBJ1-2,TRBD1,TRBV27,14,TGTGCCAGCAGAGAGACAGGGGTTGGCTATGGCTACACCTTC,CASRETGVGYGYTF
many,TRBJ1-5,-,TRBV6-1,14,TGTGCCAGCAGGTCGGGGGGGCTCAATCAGCCCCAGCATTTT,CASRSGGLNQPQHF
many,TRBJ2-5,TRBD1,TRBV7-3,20,TGTGCCAGCAGCTTAACCCGCCACCTGGGACAGGGTAGGGTTCAAGAGACCCAGTACTTC,CASSLTRHLGQGRVQETQYF
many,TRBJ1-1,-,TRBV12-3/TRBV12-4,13,TGTGCCAGCAGTATCCTCAAGAACACTGAAGCTTTCTTT,CASSILKNTEAFF
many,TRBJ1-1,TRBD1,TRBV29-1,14,TGCAGCGTGACAGGGTGGCAATGGGACACTGAAGCTTTCTTT,CSVTGWQWDTEAFF
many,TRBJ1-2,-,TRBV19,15,TGTGCCAGTAGTATCGAGGGGACTATTATCTATGGCTACACCTTC,CASSIEGTIIYGYTF
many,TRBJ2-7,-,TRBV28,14,TGTGCCAGCAGTTTAATAGGGGCCTCCTACAAGCAGTACTTC,CASSLIGASYKQYF
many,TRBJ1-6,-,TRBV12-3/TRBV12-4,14,TGTGCCAGCAGTTTTGCTTCTAGAGATTCACCCCTCCACTTT,CASSFASRDSPLHF
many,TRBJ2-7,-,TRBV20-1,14,TGCAGTGCTAGAGTCATAGGGCCTAGCAGCGAGCAGTACTTC,CSARVIGPSSEQYF
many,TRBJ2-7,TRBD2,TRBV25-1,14,TGTGCCAGCAGAAGCGGGAGTTTCGCCTACGAGCAGTACTTC,CASRSGSFAYEQYF
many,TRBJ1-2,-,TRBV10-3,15,TGTGCCATCGCATCCAGCACGAGGGCGGACTATGGCTACACCTTC,CAIASSTRADYGYTF
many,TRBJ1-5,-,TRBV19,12,TGTGCCAGTTCCGGGACCTATCAGCCCCAGCATTTT,CASSGTYQPQHF
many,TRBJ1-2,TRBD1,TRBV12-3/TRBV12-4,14,TGTGCCAGCAGTTCGACAGGGGGGAACTATGGCTACACCTTC,CASSSTGGNYGYTF
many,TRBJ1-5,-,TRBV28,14,TGTGCCACCTTCCGACAGCTTAGTAATCAGCCCCAGCATTTT,CATFRQLSNQPQHF
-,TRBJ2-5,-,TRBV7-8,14,TGTGCCAGCAGCTTAAGCAGAGCCGAAGAGACCCAGTACTTC,CASSLSRAEETQYF
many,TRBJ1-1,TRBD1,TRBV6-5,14,TGTGCCAGCGGCCTGGACAGGCGGACCACTGAAGCTTTCTTT,CASGLDRRTTEAFF
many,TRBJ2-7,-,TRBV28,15,TGTGCCAGCAGTCTAAGTGGTCGGGCAATCTACGAGCAGTACTTC,CASSLSGRAIYEQYF
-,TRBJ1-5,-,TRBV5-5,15,TGTGCCAGCAGTGAATGGGGAGGTTTCAATCAGCCCCAGCATTTT,CASSEWGGFNQPQHF
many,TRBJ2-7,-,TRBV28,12,TGTGCCAGCAGTTTACCCCACTACGAGCAGTACTTC,CASSLPHYEQYF
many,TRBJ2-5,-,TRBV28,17,TGTGCCAGCAGTTTTTCTGACCTCGGGGGACAAGTGGAGACCCAGTACTTC,CASSFSDLGGQVETQYF
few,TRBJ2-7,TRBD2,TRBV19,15,TGTGCCAGTAGTATGTCATCAGGGACTATCTACGAGCAGTACTTC,CASSMSSGTIYEQYF
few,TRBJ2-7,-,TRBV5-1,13,TGCGCCAGCAGAATTTGGTCGGGGTGGGAGCAGTACTTC,CASRIWSGWEQYF